This T cell receptor (beta chain) was sequenced for a study of OX40 agonist ivuxolimab in advanced cancers. About the research overall: Dose-escalation patients suffered from hepatocellular carcinoma, melanoma, renal cell or head and neck cancer.

V was clipped by 4 bases and J by 1 base, with 11 bases between them. Germline V gene lookup returns CDR1 SGHTA and CDR2 FQGNSA. This CDR3 comprises 15 residues. Sequencing used immunoSEQ multiplex PCR; TCRdb keeps in-frame clones, though not all of them. The sample has about 100,000 clones; 85% to 95% are singletons. The chain has TRBV7-2 and TRBJ1-5; D is possibly TRBD1 (6 bases). The specimen comprised CD4+ or CD8+ T cells sorted from blood, sampled in a trial of the OX40 agonist ivuxolimab. This receptor was taken from an adult with an advanced solid tumor such as melanoma, head and neck, liver or kidney cancer. The DNA of the CDR3 is TGTGCCAGCAGCTACTACAGGGAGAGCAATCAGCCCCAGCATTTT. Residues: CASSYYRESNQPQHF.